This TCR beta chain is from a study of cytomegalovirus exposure and HLA in healthy donors. Study-level results: The majority of TCR sequences were rare, yet some public TCRs appeared in many donors. An Asian-associated ancestry cluster reportedly showed fewer N-insertions than the roughly 600-donor mean in a later analysis.

This CDR3 spans 15 amino acids. Germline lookup yields CDR1 SEHNR and CDR2 FQNEAQ (reference sequence). Notes on this clone: The antigen remains unidentified. Compared with germline, one end of the junction differs, possibly owing to a read error.

The PCR made use of 60 Vbeta and 13 Jbeta primers. Here immunoSEQ multiplex PCR was the method, and the copy in TCRdb shows in-frame clones only, minus some. The repertoire holds approximately 120,000 clones, with 76% as singletons. The specimen sequenced was PBMCs. The chain combines TRBV7-9 with TRBJ1-1; D remains ambiguous. The sequence was collected from a woman between 45 and 65 years old in good health and CMV-seropositive. The CDR3 sequence is CSSSPPGRSHPEAFF. In DNA form, the CDR3 reads TGTTCCAGCAGCCCCCCTGGGAGGAGCCATCCTGAAGCTTTCTTT.